Below are 24 T cell receptor beta chains sequenced from a single sample in a study of blood T cell repertoires in COVID-19. TCRdb keeps only in-frame clones here, not all; method: immunoSEQ multiplex PCR. The profile covers approximately 210,000 clones, with 65% to 85% appearing a single time and roughly 4.3% taken by the ten largest. The sequenced sample was PBMCs or T cells enriched from blood (not recorded which). All receptors come from a man aged 30 to 45 with acute COVID-19.

V usage is TRBV10-3 and J usage is TRBJ2-7; the D is unclear. The CDR3 length is 13 residues. The germline gives CDR1 ENHRY, CDR2 SYGVKD. Trimming removed 4 bases at V and 5 bases at J, with 12 bases between. Written as DNA, the CDR3 is TGTGCCATCAGTGTGATCTCGTCGGACGAGCAGTACTTC. This translates into CAISVISSDEQYF.

This clone has a single count. This chain uses TRBV5-4 with TRBJ1-6; 8 nucleotides match TRBD1. The V and J ends lost 4 bases and 8 bases, in that order; junction bases with no gene match: 8. CDR3 length equals 15 residues. The germline CDR1 and CDR2 sequences are SGHNT and YYREEE (reference sequence). The CDR3 here is CASSARQGPDSPLHF. CDR3 sequence (DNA): TGTGCCAGCAGCGCGAGACAGGGGCCGGATTCACCCCTCCACTTT. The variable domain in full, completed from reference TRBV5-4 and TRBJ1-6, reads ETGVTQSPTHLIKTRGQQVTLRCSSQSGHNTVSWYQQALGQGPQFIFQYYREEENGRGNFPPRFSGLQFPNYSSELNVNALELDDSALYLCASSARQGPDSPLHFGNGTRLTVT.

This clone appeared a few times. This rearrangement joins TRBV9 to TRBJ1-2; TRBD1 aligns across 7 bases. V shed 3 bases, J shed 4 bases, and the junction held 6 bases outside the gene matches. The CDR3 sequence is 14 residues long. Germline CDR1 and CDR2: SGDLS and YYNGEE. CDR3 sequence (DNA): TGTGCCAGCAGCGGGTCCGGGACAGTCTATGGCTACACCTTC. Its protein product is CASSGSGTVYGYTF.

This clone was counted a few times. The chain is built from TRBV5-4 and TRBJ1-2, with 9 bases that match TRBD1. Germline lookup yields CDR1 SGHNT and CDR2 YYREEE (reference sequence). This CDR3 has 15 residues. Losses at the gene ends were 1 base for V and 8 bases for J; bases not matched to a gene: 9. CDR3 residues: CASSLSAGTGKGYTF. As DNA, the CDR3 is TGTGCCAGCAGCTTGAGCGCCGGGACAGGGAAGGGCTACACCTTC.

V usage is TRBV6-4 and J usage is TRBJ1-5; D not resolved. Germline-derived CDR1 and CDR2 are MRHNA and SNTAGT. This CDR3 spans 11 amino acids. The V gene lost 8 bases and the J gene lost 4 bases, with 6 bases spanning the gap. As DNA, the CDR3 is TGTGCCAGCGCCGAGAATCAGCCCCAGCATTTT. Amino acid sequence: CASAENQPQHF.

This sequence joins TRBV25-1 and TRBJ1-6; D call uncertain. The CDR3 loop spans 13 amino acids. V was clipped by 2 bases and J by 7 bases, with 6 bases between them. CDR1 MGHDK and CDR2 SYGVNS come from the germline V gene. CDR3 bases: TGTGCCAGCAGTGAACTCGGGAATTCACCCCTCCACTTT. This gives the protein CASSELGNSPLHF.

The V gene is TRBV3-1 (or the pseudogene TRBV3-2), the J gene TRBJ2-3; a possible D gene is TRBD1 (5 bases). Looked up from germline, CDR1 is LGHDT and CDR2 is YNNKEL (reference sequence). This CDR3 contains 14 residues. The V gene lost 3 bases and the J gene lost 7 bases, with 14 bases spanning the gap. The CDR3 loop is CASSQGLHVNTQYF. In nucleotides, the CDR3 is TGTGCCAGCAGCCAGGGGCTTCACGTGAATACGCAGTATTTT.

V and J are TRBV5-5 and TRBJ1-5; D gene unclear. Trimming shortened V by 0 bases and J by 0 bases, and 7 bases separated the two germline ends. CDR1 and CDR2 from the germline V gene are SGHKS and YYEKEE (reference sequence). The CDR3 has 15 amino acids. The chain's CDR3 is CASSLALNSNQPQHF. CDR3 DNA: TGTGCCAGCAGCTTGGCACTGAATAGCAATCAGCCCCAGCATTTT.

The V and J genes are TRBV11-2 and TRBJ1-3; perhaps TRBD1 as D (5 bases). This CDR3 has 16 amino acids. V was shortened by 3 bases and J by 2 bases, with 14 bases between the two germline ends. Germline lookup yields CDR1 SGHAT and CDR2 FQNNGV. CDR3: CASSFMRRGTGNTIYF. Here the CDR3 DNA reads TGTGCCAGCAGCTTTATGAGGAGGGGAACTGGAAACACCATATATTTT.

This clone was observed once. The J gene is TRBJ2-3, the V gene TRBV6-5, with a tentative D call TRBD1 (5 bases). Trimming stripped 3 bases from V and 6 bases from J, with 16 bases between. CDR1 and CDR2 (germline): MNHEY, SVGAGI. CDR3 size: 15 residues. CDR3 protein: CASSYRQGMSDTQYF. The CDR3 coding sequence is TGTGCCAGCAGTTATAGGCAGGGTATGTCGGATACGCAGTATTTT.

The CDR3 nucleotides are TGCAGCGTTGGAGGATTGTCGGGAGTCAACTATGGCTACACCTTC. Its translation: CSVGGLSGVNYGYTF. The chain recombines TRBV29-1 with TRBJ1-2; no reliable D call. The CDR3 extends over 15 amino acids. Germline values: CDR1 SQVTM, CDR2 ANQGSEA. Trimming took off 4 bases at V and 2 bases at J, with 17 bases between the two ends.

The rearrangement uses TRBV7-9 and TRBJ1-1; 7 bases align to TRBD1. Germline V gene lookup returns CDR1 SEHNR and CDR2 FQNEAQ (reference sequence). After removal of 1 base from V and 6 bases from J, the junction contained 5 bases not matched to a gene. There are 14 residues in the CDR3. The CDR3 protein is CASSLVEQGAEAFF. The CDR3 DNA follows: TGTGCCAGCAGCTTAGTAGAGCAGGGGGCTGAAGCTTTCTTT.

About this clone: One end of the junction is discordant with germline, which a read error may explain. The rearrangement joins TRBV18 to TRBJ2-7; 8 bases agree with TRBD1. The CDR3 is made up of 21 amino acids. The germline CDR1 and CDR2 sequences are KGHSH and LQKENI. The CDR3 bases are TGTGCCAGCTCACCAAGAAATTTTCGCCTTAAACCCCAAGAATCGGGACAGGCTCCCTTCTTC. This translates into CASSPRNFRLKPQESGQAPFF.

The chain combines TRBV12-3 or TRBV12-4 with TRBJ1-3; D is uncertain. CDR3 length: 12 amino acids. Trimming pared 8 bases from V and 2 bases from J, leaving 7 bases between. CDR3 loop: CASEGAGNTIYF. In DNA form, the CDR3 reads TGTGCCAGCGAGGGAGCTGGAAACACCATATATTTT.

The genes are TRBV5-6 and TRBJ2-5; a possible D gene is TRBD2 (6 bases). V was cut by 1 base and J by 0 bases, with 13 bases left in between. The length of the CDR3 is 16 residues. The V gene's germline CDR1 is SGHDT and CDR2 YYEEEE. CDR3 in amino acids: CASSLFSGGYQETQYF. CDR3 DNA sequence: TGTGCCAGCAGCTTGTTCAGTGGGGGGTACCAAGAGACCCAGTACTTC. Looking up the rest from reference TRBV5-6 and TRBJ2-5 gives the full variable domain: DAGVTQSPTHLIKTRGQQVTLRCSPKSGHDTVSWYQQALGQGPQFIFQYYEEEERQRGNFPDRFSGHQFPNYSSELNVNALLLGDSALYLCASSLFSGGYQETQYFGPGTRLLVL.

V and J are TRBV6-5 and TRBJ2-5, with D possibly being TRBD2 (6 bases). Germline loops: CDR1 MNHEY, CDR2 SVGAGI. Trimming took off 8 bases at V and 1 base at J, with 11 bases between the two ends. CDR3 size: 13 residues. In nucleotides, the CDR3 is TGTGCCAGCCGTAAGGGAGGCCAAGAGACCCAGTACTTC. Protein sequence: CASRKGGQETQYF.

The rearrangement uses TRBV5-6 and TRBJ2-1; 7 nucleotides line up with TRBD2. The V segment lost 4 bases and the J segment 10 bases; nucleotides outside the gene matches: 8. This CDR3 has 13 amino acids. The V gene's germline CDR1 is SGHDT and CDR2 YYEEEE. The CDR3 loop is CASSPPWGGEQFF. CDR3 sequence (DNA): TGTGCCAGCAGCCCCCCCTGGGGAGGGGAGCAGTTCTTC. The whole variable domain, filled in from reference TRBV5-6 and TRBJ2-1, reads DAGVTQSPTHLIKTRGQQVTLRCSPKSGHDTVSWYQQALGQGPQFIFQYYEEEERQRGNFPDRFSGHQFPNYSSELNVNALLLGDSALYLCASSPPWGGEQFFGPGTRLTVL.

For the CDR3, the DNA is TGTGCCAGCAGCTTGGTAACGGGTTGGCGAGAGACCCAGTACTTC. This sequence encodes CASSLVTGWRETQYF. This chain joins TRBV5-4 and TRBJ2-5, with D hard to call. Trimming cost V 0 bases and J 4 bases, with 13 bases left between them. The CDR3 runs 15 residues. Germline V gives CDR1 SGHNT, CDR2 YYREEE (reference sequence).

The rearrangement joins TRBV9 to TRBJ1-3, with a possible D match to TRBD1 (5 bases). This CDR3 spans 15 amino acids. Looked up from germline, CDR1 is SGDLS and CDR2 is YYNGEE. Trimming cost V 0 bases and J 7 bases, with 14 bases left between them. The CDR3 DNA sequence: TGTGCCAGCAGCGTAGAGGCAGGGATTAAGAACACCATATATTTT. This encodes CASSVEAGIKNTIYF.

The chain is built from TRBV13 and TRBJ2-7; 9 bases line up with TRBD1. This CDR3 is 14 amino acids long. Germline CDR1 reads PRHDT; CDR2 reads FYEKMQ (reference sequence). The junction had 6 bases not matched to a gene; V was cut back by 6 bases and J by 3 bases. CDR3 residues: CASRVQGASYEQYF. DNA of the CDR3: TGTGCCAGCAGGGTACAGGGGGCTAGCTACGAGCAGTACTTC.

This chain joins TRBV3-1 (or the pseudogene TRBV3-2) and TRBJ1-5; D ambiguous. The CDR3 is 14 amino acids. Looked up from germline, CDR1 is LGHDT and CDR2 is YNNKEL (reference sequence). V dropped 1 base and J dropped 6 bases, with 10 bases sitting between them. CDR3 in amino acids: CASSQGSGRQPQHF. The CDR3 bases are TGTGCCAGCAGCCAAGGGTCTGGGCGTCAGCCCCAGCATTTT.

V is TRBV10-3 and J is TRBJ1-5; D is possibly TRBD1 (6 bases). The CDR3 has 14 residues. Trimming removed 8 bases from V and 3 bases from J, with 14 bases in between. Germline values: CDR1 ENHRY, CDR2 SYGVKD. The CDR3 DNA sequence: TGTGCCATCTCACAGGGTTCGGACAATCAGCCCCAGCATTTT. Protein: CAISQGSDNQPQHF.

V gene TRBV27 combines with J gene TRBJ2-2, with TRBD1 identical over 8 bases. Germline V CDR1 and CDR2: MNHEY, SMNVEV (reference sequence). V lost 1 base to trimming and J lost 2 bases; unmatched junction nucleotides: 9. This CDR3 is built from 18 residues. DNA of the CDR3: TGTGCCAGCAGTTTATTTGGCCAGGGGGCTGGAAACACCGGGGAGCTGTTTTTT. It is translated as CASSLFGQGAGNTGELFF.

This clone was recorded a few times. This sequence joins TRBV5-1 and TRBJ2-3; a possible D gene is TRBD1 (5 bases). The CDR3 totals 15 residues. Trimming left V 0 bases short and J 4 bases short, with 12 bases between. Germline V gene data show CDR1 as SGHRS and CDR2 as YFSETQ. CDR3: CASSLEARGADTQYF. In nucleotides, the CDR3 is TGCGCCAGCAGCTTGGAGGCTAGGGGCGCAGATACGCAGTATTTT.